The 21 T cell receptor beta chains reported below all come from one sample, sequenced in a study of cytomegalovirus exposure and HLA in healthy donors. PCR involved 60 Vbeta and 13 Jbeta primers. The protocol was immunoSEQ multiplex PCR, while the TCRdb copy is restricted to in-frame clones and leaves out a portion. The table has under 200,000 clones, approximately 86% seen once. Sequenced sample: PBMCs. Every receptor here comes from a woman younger than 45 in good health and CMV-seronegative.

The chain couples TRBV27 to TRBJ2-7, with D maybe TRBD2 (6 bases). Germline CDR1 and CDR2: MNHEY and SMNVEV (reference sequence). V was shortened by 3 bases and J by 4 bases, with 13 bases between the two germline ends. There are 14 residues in the CDR3. The CDR3 DNA reads TGTGCCAGCAGTTTGGGCCGCCGGGGGTACGAGCAGTACTTC. This translates into CASSLGRRGYEQYF.

The chain combines TRBV13 with TRBJ1-3; perhaps TRBD1 as D (6 bases). Germline V gene sequence: CDR1 PRHDT, CDR2 FYEKMQ (reference sequence). V lost 7 bases, J lost 3 bases, and 19 bases lay in between. The length of the CDR3 is 16 residues. Here the CDR3 reads CASTQRGGRIGNTIYF. Here the CDR3 DNA reads TGTGCCAGCACCCAGAGGGGGGGCAGGATTGGAAACACCATATATTTT.

This clone was detected a few times. The V and J genes are TRBV28 and TRBJ2-5; 13 bases align to TRBD2. The V gene end was trimmed by 4 bases and the J gene end by 0 bases; junction bases not matched to a gene: 5. Germline CDR1 and CDR2: MDHEN and SYDVKM. The CDR3 runs 17 residues. CDR3 bases: TGTGCCAGCAGTTCACCAGGACTAGCGGGGGACCAAGAGACCCAGTACTTC. It translates to CASSSPGLAGDQETQYF.

The chain links TRBV5-6 to TRBJ2-5; 10 bases line up with TRBD1. The assigned J gene may be wrong: the sequence end matches TRBJ2-7 better. The CDR3 spans 14 residues. Germline V gives CDR1 SGHDT, CDR2 YYEEEE. The DNA of the CDR3 is TGTGCCAGCAGCGAGACAGGGGGCCGGGGCGAGCAGTACTTC. Its protein product is CASSETGGRGEQYF.

The V and J genes are TRBV18 and TRBJ1-1; TRBD1 matches at 8 bases. The junction had 6 bases not matched to a gene; V was cut back by 4 bases and J by 2 bases. The CDR3 covers 15 residues. The germline gives CDR1 KGHSH, CDR2 LQKENI. The CDR3 DNA follows: TGTGCCAGCTCACAAGCGACAGGGGACAACACTGAAGCTTTCTTT. As protein: CASSQATGDNTEAFF.

This chain links TRBV19 with TRBJ2-1, with 8 bases identical to TRBD2. Germline trimming cut 4 bases from V and 9 bases from J; bases unmatched to any gene: 5. The CDR3 extends over 13 amino acids. Germline loops: CDR1 LNHDA, CDR2 SQIVND (reference sequence). DNA of the CDR3: TGTGCCAGTAGTACCCTCGGGGGGGTTGAGCAGTTCTTC. Its protein is CASSTLGGVEQFF.

The genes are TRBV11-2 and TRBJ2-1, with TRBD2 matching 9 bases. The CDR3 length is 15 residues. V shed 2 bases and J 6 bases; nucleotides not matched to a gene: 5. CDR1 and CDR2 from the germline V gene are SGHAT and FQNNGV. The CDR3 region is CASSLQIAGVNEQFF. For the CDR3, the DNA is TGTGCCAGCAGCTTACAGATAGCGGGAGTCAATGAGCAGTTCTTC.

This chain connects TRBV6-6 to TRBJ2-7; D gene uncertain. Trimming removed 2 bases at V and 3 bases at J, with 5 bases between. Germline V gives CDR1 MNHNY, CDR2 SVGAGI (reference sequence). This CDR3 contains 12 residues. The CDR3 DNA reads TGTGCCAGCAGTTACGCCGGCTACGAGCAGTACTTC. Amino acid sequence: CASSYAGYEQYF.

This clone appeared a few times. The rearrangement links TRBV7-2 to TRBJ2-1; D might be TRBD1 (5 bases). Germline CDR1 is SGHTA and CDR2 is FQGNSA. Trimming pared 2 bases from V and 0 bases from J, leaving 8 bases between. This CDR3 is 15 amino acids long. CDR3 in amino acids: CASSLQGSSYNEQFF. CDR3 nucleotide sequence: TGTGCCAGCAGCTTACAGGGCAGCTCCTACAATGAGCAGTTCTTC.

This clone was seen only once. The chain carries TRBV18 and TRBJ2-6; D is possibly TRBD1 (6 bases). Germline V gives CDR1 KGHSH, CDR2 LQKENI. The CDR3 is 18 amino acids. V lost 3 bases, J lost 2 bases, and 17 bases lay in between. CDR3 nucleotide sequence: TGTGCCAGCTCACCTGCAGGGGCCCCCTCACCTGGGGCCAACGTCCTGACTTTC. Translation: CASSPAGAPSPGANVLTF.

The genes are TRBV9 and TRBJ1-4, with D unresolved. The germline CDR1 and CDR2 sequences are SGDLS and YYNGEE. V lost 4 bases to trimming and J lost 3 bases, with 13 bases between them. This CDR3 has 15 residues. CDR3 bases: TGTGCCAGCAGCCCAGACGGGTTGGCTAATGAAAAACTGTTTTTT. Encoded protein: CASSPDGLANEKLFF.

The chain employs TRBV5-5 and TRBJ2-7, with 15 nucleotides matching TRBD2. This CDR3 spans 15 amino acids. V shed 3 bases and J 7 bases; nucleotides not matched to a gene: 5. CDR1 and CDR2 from the germline V gene are SGHKS and YYEKEE (reference sequence). The CDR3 is CASSSGLAGGEEQYF. The CDR3 DNA reads as TGTGCCAGCAGCTCCGGACTAGCGGGAGGGGAAGAGCAGTACTTC.

This clone was detected a few times. The gene calls are TRBV7-6 and TRBJ2-7, with 8 bases that match TRBD2. The CDR3 runs to 17 residues. CDR1 SGHVS and CDR2 FNYEAQ come from the germline V gene. The ends lost 0 bases at V and 5 bases at J; junction bases unmatched: 12. This CDR3 is CASSLAPGLDGVHEQYF. CDR3 in DNA: TGTGCCAGCAGCTTAGCACCGGGACTAGATGGAGTTCACGAGCAGTACTTC.

The gene calls are TRBV12-5 and TRBJ2-3; D gene unclear. The CDR3 is made up of 13 amino acids. Germline assignment: CDR1 LGHNT and CDR2 FRNRAP. Deletions cut 5 bases from V and 1 base from J, with 7 bases between. The CDR3 bases are TGTGCTAGTGGTCCTTCGGGCACAGATACGCAGTATTTT. Amino acids: CASGPSGTDTQYF.

Concerning this clone: Additional DNA sequences in this sample encode the identical CDR3. This chain joins TRBV6-1 and TRBJ1-2, with D unclear. The germline CDR1 and CDR2 sequences are MNHNS and SASEGT. V was trimmed by 3 bases and J by 2 bases, leaving 4 bases between them. The CDR3 covers 12 residues. The CDR3 loop is CASSDRNYGYTF. The CDR3 bases are TGTGCCAGCAGTGACAGAAACTATGGCTACACCTTC.

As regards this clone: The junction departs from germline at one end; a sequencing error may be responsible. This chain joins TRBV2 and TRBJ2-1, with 12 bases matching TRBD2. The CDR3 sequence is 15 residues long. CDR1 is SNHLY, CDR2 FYNNEI, per germline. The CDR3 loop reads CASRGTSGLYSEQFF. The CDR3 bases are TGTGCCAGCAGGGGGACTAGCGGGCTCTACAGTGAGCAGTTCTTC.

The chain uses TRBV6-5 and TRBJ1-2; 8 bases are a match to TRBD1. Germline loops: CDR1 MNHEY, CDR2 SVGAGI. The CDR3 loop spans 15 amino acids. With V trimmed by 2 bases and J by 4 bases, 6 bases remained unmatched. Here the CDR3 DNA reads TGTGCCAGCAGTTACGGGACAGGCGATATCTATGGCTACACCTTC. Amino acid sequence: CASSYGTGDIYGYTF.

This chain joins TRBV11-2 and TRBJ2-3; 10 bases map to TRBD2. The length of the CDR3 is 16 residues. V dropped 1 base and J dropped 9; count of bases not matched to a gene: 10. Germline CDR1 reads SGHAT; CDR2 reads FQNNGV. In DNA form, the CDR3 reads TGTGCCAGCAGCTTAGGGCTAGCGGGAGAGGGCGAGACGCAGTATTTT. The encoded protein is CASSLGLAGEGETQYF.

The J gene is TRBJ2-6, the V gene TRBV9; D remains unclear. Germline V gives CDR1 SGDLS, CDR2 YYNGEE. The CDR3 is made up of 14 amino acids. Trimming removed 7 bases from V and 4 bases from J, with 12 bases in between. This CDR3 is CASARVSGANVLTF. The DNA of the CDR3 is TGTGCCAGCGCCCGGGTGAGCGGGGCCAACGTCCTGACTTTC. The entire variable domain, with the rest obtained from reference TRBV9 and TRBJ2-6, is as follows: DSGVTQTPKHLITATGQRVTLRCSPRSGDLSVYWYQQSLDQGLQFLIQYYNGEERAKGNILERFSAQQFPDLHSELNLSSLELGDSALYFCASARVSGANVLTFGAGSRLTVL.

The chain has TRBV2 and TRBJ2-3; 7 bases map to TRBD1. The CDR3 contains 15 residues. Germline loops: CDR1 SNHLY, CDR2 FYNNEI. Germline trimming cut 6 bases from V and 2 bases from J; bases unmatched to any gene: 8. The CDR3 sequence: CASSGYRGHTDTQYF. DNA for the CDR3: TGTGCCAGCAGCGGCTACAGGGGCCACACAGATACGCAGTATTTT.

The V and J genes are TRBV4-1 and TRBJ2-7, with D uncertain. In germline, CDR1 is MGHRA, CDR2 YSYEKL. The V and J ends lost 2 bases and 4 bases respectively, with 18 bases between them. This CDR3 is built from 16 residues. The CDR3 DNA is TGCGCCAGCAGCCAACTCCCTCTCCCGGGTGGATACGAGCAGTACTTC. Translated: CASSQLPLPGGYEQYF.